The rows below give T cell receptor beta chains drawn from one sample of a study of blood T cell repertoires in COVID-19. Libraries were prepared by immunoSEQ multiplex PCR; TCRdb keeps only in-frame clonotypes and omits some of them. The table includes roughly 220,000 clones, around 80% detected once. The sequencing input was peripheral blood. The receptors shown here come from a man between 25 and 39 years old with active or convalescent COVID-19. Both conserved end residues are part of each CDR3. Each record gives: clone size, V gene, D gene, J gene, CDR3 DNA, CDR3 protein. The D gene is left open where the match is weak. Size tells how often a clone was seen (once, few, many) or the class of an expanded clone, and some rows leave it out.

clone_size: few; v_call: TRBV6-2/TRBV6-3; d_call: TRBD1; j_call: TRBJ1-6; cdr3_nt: TGTGCCAGCAGCCCTACCTCAGGGACAGGGGATTCACCCCTCCACTTT; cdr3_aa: CASSPTSGTGDSPLHF
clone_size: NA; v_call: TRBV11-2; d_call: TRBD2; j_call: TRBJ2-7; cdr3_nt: TGTGCCAGCAGCTTAGATCGAAGGGTGGCTAGCGGGGGGCGCTCCTACGAGCAGTACTTC; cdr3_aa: CASSLDRRVASGGRSYEQYF
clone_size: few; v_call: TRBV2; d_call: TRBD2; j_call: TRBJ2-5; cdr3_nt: TGTGCCAGCAACACCCGACTAGCGGGGAACCAAGAGACCCAGTACTTC; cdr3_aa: CASNTRLAGNQETQYF
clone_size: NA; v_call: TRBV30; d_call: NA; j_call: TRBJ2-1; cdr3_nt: TGTGCCTGGAGTAACAGGCGTGAGCAGTTCTTC; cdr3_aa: CAWSNRREQFF
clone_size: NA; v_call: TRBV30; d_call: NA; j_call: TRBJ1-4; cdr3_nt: TGTGCCTACTCCCGGGGAGGGGAAAAACTGTTTTTT; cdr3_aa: CAYSRGGEKLFF
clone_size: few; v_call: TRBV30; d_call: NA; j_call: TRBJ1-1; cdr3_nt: TGTGCCTGGAGTGTAACGGGGTCGGGCACTGAAGCTTTCTTT; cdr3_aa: CAWSVTGSGTEAFF
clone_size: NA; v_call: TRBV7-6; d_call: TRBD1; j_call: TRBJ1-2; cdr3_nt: TGTGCCAGCAGCTTAGGGGGACAGGATGGCTACACCTTC; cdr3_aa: CASSLGGQDGYTF
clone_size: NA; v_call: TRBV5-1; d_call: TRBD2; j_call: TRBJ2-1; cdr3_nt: TGCGCCAGCAGCTTAGGACTAGCGGACAATGAGCAGTTCTTC; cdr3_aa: CASSLGLADNEQFF
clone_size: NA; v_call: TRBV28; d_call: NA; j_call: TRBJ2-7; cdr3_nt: TGTGCCAGCACGGGTCCAGGGGCCTACGAGCAGTACTTC; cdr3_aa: CASTGPGAYEQYF
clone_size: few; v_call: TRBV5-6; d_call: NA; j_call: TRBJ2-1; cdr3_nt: TGTGCCAGCAGCCCCCTAGACCCCAGCTCCTACAATGAGCAGTTCTTC; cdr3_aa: CASSPLDPSSYNEQFF
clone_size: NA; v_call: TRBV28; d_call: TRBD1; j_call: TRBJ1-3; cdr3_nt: TGTGCCAGCAGTCCGGGACAGTACTCTGGAAACACCATATATTTT; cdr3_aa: CASSPGQYSGNTIYF
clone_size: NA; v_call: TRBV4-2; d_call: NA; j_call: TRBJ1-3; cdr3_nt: TGTGCCAGCAGCCAAGATTTTCGGGGCTCTGGAAACACCATATATTTT; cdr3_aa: CASSQDFRGSGNTIYF
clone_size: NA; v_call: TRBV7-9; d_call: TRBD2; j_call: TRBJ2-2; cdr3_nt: TGTGCCAGCAGACTAGCGGGAGTTGACACCGGGGAGCTGTTTTTT; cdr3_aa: CASRLAGVDTGELFF
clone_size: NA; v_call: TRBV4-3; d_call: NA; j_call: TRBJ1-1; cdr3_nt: TGCGCCAGCAGCCAAGAGTACCAGACAAGTGGTTTCTTT; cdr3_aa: CASSQEYQTSGFF
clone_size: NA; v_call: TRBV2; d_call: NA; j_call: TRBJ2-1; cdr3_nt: TGTGCCAGCAGTGAAGGCAGGGTGGGTGAGCAGTTCTTC; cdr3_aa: CASSEGRVGEQFF
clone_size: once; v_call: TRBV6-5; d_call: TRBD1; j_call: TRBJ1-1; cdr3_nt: TGTGCCAGCAGCCGGACAGGGGAGAACACTGAAGCTTTCTTT; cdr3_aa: CASSRTGENTEAFF
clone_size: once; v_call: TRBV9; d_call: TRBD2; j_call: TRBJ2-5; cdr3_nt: TGTGCCAGCAGCGTAGGGCGTCGTAGCGGGGCCCAAGAGACCCAGTACTTC; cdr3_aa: CASSVGRRSGAQETQYF
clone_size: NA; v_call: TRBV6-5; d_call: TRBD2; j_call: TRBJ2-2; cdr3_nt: TGTGCCAGCAGTCCGACTAGCCTGAACACCGGGGAGCTGTTTTTT; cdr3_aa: CASSPTSLNTGELFF
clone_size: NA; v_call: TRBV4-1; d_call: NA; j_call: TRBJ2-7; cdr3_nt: TGCGCCAGCAGCCAAGATCAACAGGGAGGGGGCTACGAGCAGTACTTC; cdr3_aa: CASSQDQQGGGYEQYF
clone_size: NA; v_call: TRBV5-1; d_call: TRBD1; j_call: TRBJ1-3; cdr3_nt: TGCGCCAGCAGCTTGGGCAGGGGGAGAAACACCATATATTTT; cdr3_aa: CASSLGRGRNTIYF
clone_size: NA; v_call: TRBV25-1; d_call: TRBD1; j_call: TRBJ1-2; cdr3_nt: TGTGCCAGCAGTGAGCATCCCCAAACCGGGACAGGGGTCATCGGCTACACCTTC; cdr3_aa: CASSEHPQTGTGVIGYTF
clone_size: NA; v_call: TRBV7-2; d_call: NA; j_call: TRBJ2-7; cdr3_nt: TGTGCCAGCAGCTTAAAAGGGGACTACGAGCAGTACTTC; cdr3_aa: CASSLKGDYEQYF
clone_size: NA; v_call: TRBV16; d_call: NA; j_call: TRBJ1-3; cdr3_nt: TGTGCCAGCACCCTTCGGGCGGGTGGAAACACCATATATTTT; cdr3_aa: CASTLRAGGNTIYF
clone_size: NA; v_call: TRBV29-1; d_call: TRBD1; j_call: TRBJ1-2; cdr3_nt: TGCAGCGTTGGGGGTAGACAGGGTAACTATGGCTACACCTTC; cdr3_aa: CSVGGRQGNYGYTF
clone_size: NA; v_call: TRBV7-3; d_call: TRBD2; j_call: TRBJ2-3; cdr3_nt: TGTGCCAGCAGCCCCCAGGGAGGCGGGAGAAATACGCAGTATTTT; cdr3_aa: CASSPQGGGRNTQYF
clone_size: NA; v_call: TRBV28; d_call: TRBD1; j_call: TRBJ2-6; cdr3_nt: TGTGCCAATACGACAGGGGGCTCTGGGGCCAACGTCCTGACTTTC; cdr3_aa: CANTTGGSGANVLTF
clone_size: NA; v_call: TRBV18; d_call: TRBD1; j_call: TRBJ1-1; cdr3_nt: TGTGCCAGCTCCAACTCTCAGGGGGCAGAAGCTTTCTTT; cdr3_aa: CASSNSQGAEAFF
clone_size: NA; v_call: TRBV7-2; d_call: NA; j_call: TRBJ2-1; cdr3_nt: TGTGCCAGCAGCAACGTAGGGGTAGAGCAGTTCTTC; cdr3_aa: CASSNVGVEQFF
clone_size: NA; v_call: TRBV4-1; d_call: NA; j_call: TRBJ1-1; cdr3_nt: TGCGCCAGCAGCCTTCGGCCTCTCGGAGAGGAAGCTTTCTTT; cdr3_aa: CASSLRPLGEEAFF
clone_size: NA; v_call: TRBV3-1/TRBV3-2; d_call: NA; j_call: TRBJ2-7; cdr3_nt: TGTGCCAGCAGCCAAGTCACCAGGCGCGAGCAGTACTTC; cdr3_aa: CASSQVTRREQYF
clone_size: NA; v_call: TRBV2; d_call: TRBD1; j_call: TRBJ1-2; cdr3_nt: TGTGCCAGCAGTGAAGGATTAAGAGGGACAGGGAATGGCTACACCTTC; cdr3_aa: CASSEGLRGTGNGYTF
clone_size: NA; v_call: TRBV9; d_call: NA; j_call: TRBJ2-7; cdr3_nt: TGTGCCAGCAGCCCAGGCCCCTACGAGCAGTACTTC; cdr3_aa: CASSPGPYEQYF
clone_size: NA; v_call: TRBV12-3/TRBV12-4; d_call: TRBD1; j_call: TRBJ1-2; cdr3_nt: TGTGCCAGCAGTAGAGACAGGGAGGCTGGCTACACCTTC; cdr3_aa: CASSRDREAGYTF